This TCR beta chain came from a study of T cells in Graves' hyperthyroidism and ophthalmopathy. Study-level information: Peripheral blood was collected at initial diagnosis, before any treatment. Study-wide points: Within blood appeared most thyroid clonotypes that had expanded above 0.001.

RNA transcripts yielded amplified TCR beta CDR3 regions. A first-round RT-PCR of the TCR CDR3 used the HTBI primer set. TCRdb reanalysed the multiplex PCR reads using MiXCR and keeps one entry per CDR3 protein. The sample contains hundreds of thousands of distinct CDR3 sequences, 35% to 40% of which appear only once. Points on this clonotype: Antigen: not known.

If no ophthalmopathy progression occurred within 18 months, Graves' hyperthyroidism was stable. Clinical symptoms, serum thyroxine, TRAb, thyroid ultrasound and orbital computed tomography informed diagnoses. Between the trimmed V and J ends, which lost 3 bases and 6 bases, there was a span of 5 bases. The CDR3 contains 12 residues. The receptor comes from a man younger than 30 with Graves' hyperthyroidism. What was sequenced was blood. The rearrangement joins TRBV12-3 or TRBV12-4 to TRBJ1-4, with no clear D. Here the CDR3 DNA reads TGTGCCAGCAGTTTTACAGATGAAAAACTGTTTTTT. This translates into CASSFTDEKLFF.